A selection of T cell receptor beta chains follows, all from one sample in a study of T cell responses to AZD1222 COVID-19 vaccine. The protocol was immunoSEQ multiplex PCR, while the TCRdb copy is restricted to in-frame clones and leaves out a portion. The data hold some 110,000 clones, with 92% observed a single time. Sample: peripheral blood, taken on day 0 of AZD1222 vaccination. These receptors all come from an adult in good health. The CDR3 runs from the conserved cysteine through the conserved F or W. A D gene is named only where the DNA matches it firmly. Rows give clone size only sometimes, using once, few, many, or a class for an expanded clone.

CDR3: CASSESGTGIYGYTF; DNA: TGTGCCAGCAGTGAATCGGGCACAGGGATCTATGGCTACACCTTC; J: TRBJ1-2; V: TRBV25-1; D: .; size: .
CDR3: CASSRGQGFNEQFF; DNA: TGTGCCAGCAGCCGCGGACAGGGTTTCAATGAGCAGTTCTTC; J: TRBJ2-1; V: TRBV6-5; D: TRBD1; size: .
CDR3: CATSGGGDQPQHF; DNA: TGTGCCACCTCGGGGGGGGGCGATCAGCCCCAGCATTTT; J: TRBJ1-5; V: TRBV2; D: .; size: .
CDR3: CASSLVSAQETQYF; DNA: TGCGCCAGCAGCTTGGTCTCAGCACAAGAGACCCAGTACTTC; J: TRBJ2-5; V: TRBV5-1; D: .; size: .
CDR3: CASSLVLAGVPDKNIQYF; DNA: TGTGCCAGCAGCTTAGTACTAGCGGGAGTCCCCGACAAAAACATTCAGTACTTC; J: TRBJ2-4; V: TRBV13; D: TRBD2; size: .
CDR3: CASSSTGYEGYTF; DNA: TGTGCCAGCAGCTCAACAGGGTATGAGGGCTACACCTTC; J: TRBJ1-2; V: TRBV7-9; D: .; size: .
CDR3: CASSQTDRSSGNTIYF; DNA: TGTGCCAGCAGCCAAACGGACCGATCCTCTGGAAACACCATATATTTT; J: TRBJ1-3; V: TRBV3-1/TRBV3-2; D: .; size: .
CDR3: CASSVGTSGHQDTQYF; DNA: TGTGCCAGCAGCGTAGGGACTAGCGGCCACCAGGATACGCAGTATTTT; J: TRBJ2-3; V: TRBV9; D: TRBD2; size: once
CDR3: CASSPSSLGPYGYTF; DNA: TGTGCCAGCAGCCCTTCGTCCCTAGGCCCCTATGGCTACACCTTC; J: TRBJ1-2; V: TRBV9; D: .; size: .
CDR3: CASSSRTGGGTEAFF; DNA: TGTGCCAGCAGTTCCCGGACAGGGGGAGGGACTGAAGCTTTCTTT; J: TRBJ1-1; V: TRBV2; D: TRBD1; size: .
CDR3: CASSSEATANYGYTF; DNA: TGTGCCAGCAGCTCCGAGGCAACAGCTAACTATGGCTACACCTTC; J: TRBJ1-2; V: TRBV7-9; D: .; size: .
CDR3: CASSIDYEQYF; DNA: TGTGCCAGCAGTATAGACTACGAGCAGTACTTC; J: TRBJ2-7; V: TRBV3-1/TRBV3-2; D: .; size: .
CDR3: CASTWDSGENEKLFF; DNA: TGTGCCAGTACCTGGGATTCCGGAGAGAATGAAAAACTGTTTTTT; J: TRBJ1-4; V: TRBV19; D: .; size: .
CDR3: CASSAGTSGALGNEQFF; DNA: TGTGCCAGCAGCGCCGGGACTAGCGGTGCTCTAGGGAATGAGCAGTTCTTC; J: TRBJ2-1; V: TRBV7-3; D: TRBD2; size: .
CDR3: CASSPDRGRSPLHF; DNA: TGTGCCAGCAGCCCCGACCGGGGTAGATCACCCCTCCACTTT; J: TRBJ1-6; V: TRBV5-6; D: .; size: .
CDR3: CASTRDGYTEAFF; DNA: TGTGCCAGCACCCGGGACGGCTACACTGAAGCTTTCTTT; J: TRBJ1-1; V: TRBV6-5; D: .; size: .
CDR3: CASSWERNQPQHF; DNA: TGTGCCAGCAGTTGGGAGAGAAATCAGCCCCAGCATTTT; J: TRBJ1-5; V: TRBV27; D: .; size: few
CDR3: CASSPTGSGYTF; DNA: TGTGCCAGCAGCCCGACAGGGAGCGGCTACACCTTC; J: TRBJ1-2; V: TRBV6-6; D: TRBD1; size: .
CDR3: CATCISFMTPLHF; DNA: TGTGCCACCTGTATCTCGTTCATGACACCCCTCCACTTT; J: TRBJ1-6; V: TRBV6-5; D: .; size: .
CDR3: CASSEPGQGTFF; DNA: TGTGCCAGCAGTGAACCGGGACAGGGAACTTTCTTT; J: TRBJ1-1; V: TRBV6-1; D: TRBD1; size: once
CDR3: CASSTGAATFLYGYTF; DNA: TGTGCCAGCAGTACAGGGGCCGCTACTTTCCTCTATGGCTACACCTTC; J: TRBJ1-2; V: TRBV27; D: TRBD1; size: .
CDR3: CASSSNNEQFF; DNA: TGTGCCAGCAGTTCGAACAATGAGCAGTTCTTC; J: TRBJ2-1; V: TRBV6-2/TRBV6-3; D: .; size: .
CDR3: CASSVRRGQQPQHF; DNA: TGTGCCAGCAGTGTTAGGAGGGGGCAACAGCCCCAGCATTTT; J: TRBJ1-5; V: TRBV2; D: TRBD1; size: .
CDR3: CASSRGQGGPQHF; DNA: TGTGCCAGCAGCCGGGGACAGGGCGGGCCCCAGCATTTT; J: TRBJ1-5; V: TRBV5-8; D: TRBD1; size: few
CDR3: CASTPPQLAGKGDTQYF; DNA: TGTGCCAGCACCCCCCCCCAACTAGCGGGGAAGGGAGATACGCAGTATTTT; J: TRBJ2-3; V: TRBV25-1; D: TRBD2; size: .
CDR3: CASSDSGGNNSPLHF; DNA: TGTGCCAGCAGTGATTCCGGGGGCAATAATTCACCCCTCCACTTT; J: TRBJ1-6; V: TRBV25-1; D: .; size: .
CDR3: CASSLSVAGAKETQYF; DNA: TGTGCCAGCAGCTTATCGGTGGCGGGAGCAAAAGAGACCCAGTACTTC; J: TRBJ2-5; V: TRBV7-9; D: TRBD2; size: few
CDR3: CASSMGDRVYGYTF; DNA: TGTGCCAGTAGTATGGGAGACAGGGTCTATGGCTACACCTTC; J: TRBJ1-2; V: TRBV19; D: TRBD1; size: .
CDR3: CAWSDQGYEQYF; DNA: TGTGCCTGGAGCGATCAGGGCTACGAGCAGTACTTC; J: TRBJ2-7; V: TRBV30; D: .; size: .